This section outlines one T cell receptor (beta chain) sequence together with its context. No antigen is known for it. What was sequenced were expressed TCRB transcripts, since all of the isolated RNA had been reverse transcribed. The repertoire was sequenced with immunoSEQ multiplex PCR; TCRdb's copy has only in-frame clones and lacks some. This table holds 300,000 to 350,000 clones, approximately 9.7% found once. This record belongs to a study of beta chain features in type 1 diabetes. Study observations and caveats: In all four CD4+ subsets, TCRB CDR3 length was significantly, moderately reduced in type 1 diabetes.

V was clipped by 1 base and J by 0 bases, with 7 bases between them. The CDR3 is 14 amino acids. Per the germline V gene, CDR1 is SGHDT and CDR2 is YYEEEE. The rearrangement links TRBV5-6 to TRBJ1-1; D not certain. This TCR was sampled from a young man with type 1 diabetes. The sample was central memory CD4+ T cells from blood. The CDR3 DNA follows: TGTGCCAGCAGCTTGCGTAGATTGAACACTGAAGCTTTCTTT. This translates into CASSLRRLNTEAFF.